This TCR beta chain was sequenced in a study of blood T cells in healthy people across ages. General observations from the study: In long-lived donors, naive CD4+ cell counts and diversity exceeded those of aged donors.

About this clonotype: Its antigen is currently unknown.

Through a sample-barcoded 5' primer and a J-beta primer mix, a second PCR was run for 7 to 11 cycles. The template-switch adaptor was a 5' adaptor with 12 random nucleotides. It tagged each cDNA molecule. TCRdb redid the calling of the 5' RACE reads with MiXCR, one entry per CDR3 protein. Of 1.5 million to 2 million distinct CDR3 sequences listed, 28% are singletons. Ranging in age from about 6 to 95, the donors were healthy Caucasian individuals from Russia. CDR1 and CDR2 (germline): SEHNR, FQNEAQ (reference sequence). CDR3 length: 12 residues. V lost 5 bases and J 7 bases, leaving 8 bases between the germline ends.

The sequenced sample was blood. The receptor was derived from a woman younger than 45 in good health. The chain recombines TRBV7-9 with TRBJ1-4; no clear D. The CDR3 DNA is TGTGCCAGCAGCCCCTACGGTGAAAAACTGTTTTTT. It yields the protein CASSPYGEKLFF. The full variable domain, with the rest looked up from reference TRBV7-9 and TRBJ1-4, is DTGVSQNPRHKITKRGQNVTFRCDPISEHNRLYWYRQTLGQGPEFLTYFQNEAQLEKSRLLSDRFSAERPKGSFSTLEIQRTEQGDSAMYLCASSPYGEKLFFGSGTQLSVL.